This T cell receptor (beta chain) was retrieved from a study of ipilimumab plus nivolumab after autologous stem cell transplantation. Patients got 3 mg/kg IV nivolumab weeks 1, 4, 7, 10, then biweekly through week 26. Germline CDR1 and CDR2: SGHTA and FQGNSA. V lost 1 base and J lost 9; bases outside the gene matches: 0. This CDR3 spans 14 amino acids. This clone was seen more than once but under ten times. Only in-frame clones appear in the TCRdb table, and some are missing; sequencing was by immunoSEQ multiplex PCR. The sample records 84,000 or so clones, more than 80% being singletons. The chain has TRBV7-2 and TRBJ1-6, with TRBD1 matching 10 bases. This specimen was PBMCs, taken in a trial of ipilimumab plus nivolumab as post-transplant consolidation. This clonotype originated in a male donor with diffuse large B-cell lymphoma. The CDR3 nucleotides read TGTGCCAGCAGCTTAGGGACAGGGGGTTCACCCCTCCACTTT. This gives the protein CASSLGTGGSPLHF.